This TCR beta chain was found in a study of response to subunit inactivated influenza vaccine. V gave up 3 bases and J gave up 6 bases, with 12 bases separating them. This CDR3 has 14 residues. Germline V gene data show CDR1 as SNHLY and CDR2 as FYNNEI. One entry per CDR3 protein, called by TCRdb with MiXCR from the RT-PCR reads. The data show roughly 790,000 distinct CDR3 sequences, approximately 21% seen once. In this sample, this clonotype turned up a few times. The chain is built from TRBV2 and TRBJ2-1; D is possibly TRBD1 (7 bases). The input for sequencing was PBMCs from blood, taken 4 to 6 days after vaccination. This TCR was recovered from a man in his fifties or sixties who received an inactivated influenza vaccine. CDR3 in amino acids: CASSEAGGPNEQFF. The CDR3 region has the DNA TGTGCCAGCAGTGAGGCAGGGGGGCCCAATGAGCAGTTCTTC.